The 14 T cell receptor beta chains presented below share a single source sample, sequenced in a study of response to subunit inactivated influenza vaccine. TCRdb passed the RT-PCR reads through MiXCR, listing each CDR3 protein once. The data contain 800,000 or so distinct CDR3 sequences, approximately 21% of them singletons. Sequences were derived from PBMCs from blood, sampled 5 to 6 days after vaccination. The receptors shown here come from a man aged 50-59 years who received an inactivated influenza vaccine.

The V call is TRBV4-2, the J call TRBJ1-4, with TRBD1 matching over 7 bases. CDR1 is LGHNA and CDR2 is YNFKEQ in the germline V gene. CDR3 size: 14 residues. Trimming took 1 base from V and 7 from J; bases not matched to a gene: 3. CDR3 protein: CASSQGEGAEKLFF. The CDR3 DNA reads TGTGCCAGCAGCCAAGGTGAGGGGGCTGAAAAACTGTTTTTT.

In DNA, the CDR3 is TGCAGTGCTAGAGGACAGGGGAACTCTGGAAACACCATATATTTT. Its translation is CSARGQGNSGNTIYF. The rearrangement links TRBV20-1 to TRBJ1-3; the match to TRBD1 covers 8 bases. The CDR3 extends over 15 amino acids. V was pared by 1 base and J by 0 bases, with 2 bases of the junction left unmatched. Germline V gives CDR1 DFQATT, CDR2 SNEGSKA (reference sequence).

The chain has TRBV3-1 and TRBJ2-7; the match to TRBD1 covers 7 bases. This CDR3 spans 15 amino acids. Germline assignment: CDR1 LGHDT and CDR2 YNNKEL (reference sequence). Trimming removed 4 bases from V and 1 base from J; junction bases left unmatched: 7. The CDR3 nucleotides read TGTGCCAGCAGCCCTCCCGGGACAGCGTCCTACGAGCAGTACTTC. This translates into CASSPPGTASYEQYF.

This clonotype came up a few times. V usage is TRBV7-2 and J usage is TRBJ2-7; D call uncertain. The V end was cut by 1 base, the J end by 1 base, with 11 bases between. Germline CDR1 is SGHTA and CDR2 is FQGNSA. The CDR3 extends over 15 amino acids. The CDR3 region has the DNA TGTGCCAGCAGCTTAGGTACCTACAGTTCCTACGAGCAGTACTTC. It encodes CASSLGTYSSYEQYF.

This clonotype was counted between two and nine times. The chain recombines TRBV20-1 with TRBJ2-1; D is ambiguous. There are 13 residues in the CDR3. V dropped 0 bases and J dropped 6 bases, with 9 bases sitting between them. Germline CDR1 is DFQATT and CDR2 is SNEGSKA (reference sequence). The CDR3 loop reads CSARDVASNEQFF. Written as DNA, the CDR3 is TGCAGTGCTAGAGATGTGGCGAGCAATGAGCAGTTCTTC.

This clonotype was observed a handful of times. The chain employs TRBV6-2 or TRBV6-3 and TRBJ2-3; 10 bases are shared with TRBD2. V dropped 2 bases and J dropped 6; count of bases not matched to a gene: 8. Germline CDR1 MNHEY, CDR2 SVGEGT. This CDR3 region has 16 residues. In DNA form, the CDR3 reads TGTGCCAGCAGTTACCCCCTAGCGGGGGTCGGGGATACGCAGTATTTT. Its protein is CASSYPLAGVGDTQYF.

This clonotype was detected a few times. This chain joins TRBV5-1 and TRBJ1-5; D is uncertain. Germline V gene sequence: CDR1 SGHRS, CDR2 YFSETQ. The CDR3 spans 14 residues. V dropped 0 bases and J dropped 5 bases, with 9 bases sitting between them. CDR3 region: CASSLDGSDQPQHF. The CDR3 DNA sequence: TGCGCCAGCAGCTTGGACGGCTCAGATCAGCCCCAGCATTTT.

This clonotype has only a few counts. The chain is built from TRBV12-3 or TRBV12-4 and TRBJ1-1; 7 positions match TRBD1. Trimming at V came to 6 bases and at J to 1 base, leaving 5 bases not matched to a gene. CDR3 size: 14 residues. CDR3 protein: CASRNRDRNTEAFF. Written as DNA, the CDR3 is TGTGCCAGCAGAAATCGGGACAGGAACACTGAAGCTTTCTTT.

The chain is built from TRBV3-1 and TRBJ1-2; 7 bases line up with TRBD1. Per the germline V gene, CDR1 is LGHDT and CDR2 is YNNKEL (reference sequence). CDR3 length equals 13 residues. V gave up 4 bases and J gave up 7 bases; unmatched junction bases: 6. The CDR3 DNA is TGTGCCAGCAGCCTAGAGGGACAGCCTGGCTACACCTTC. It is translated as CASSLEGQPGYTF.

This clonotype has a handful of counts. The rearrangement uses TRBV9 and TRBJ2-1; D is undetermined. Per the germline V gene, CDR1 is SGDLS and CDR2 is YYNGEE. This CDR3 has 13 amino acids. Trimming removed 0 bases at V and 9 bases at J, with 10 bases between. CDR3 residues: CASSVEASGEQFF. The CDR3 coding sequence is TGTGCCAGCAGCGTAGAGGCTAGTGGTGAGCAGTTCTTC.

This chain connects TRBV12-3 or TRBV12-4 to TRBJ1-2; D not certain. V was shortened by 6 bases and J by 7 bases, with 15 bases between the two germline ends. This CDR3 is built from 13 residues. The CDR3 loop reads CASSPERILGYTF. The CDR3 DNA reads as TGTGCCAGCAGCCCAGAGCGGATACTTGGCTACACCTTC.

This clonotype was seen a handful of times. A read error may explain this, as a much larger clone is one base away. The CDR3 sequence is CSSSSGRTEAFF. The CDR3 region has the DNA TGTTCCAGCTCCTCCGGGCGCACTGAAGCTTTCTTT. This chain joins TRBV7-9 and TRBJ1-1, with D unresolved. From germline, CDR1 is SEHNR and CDR2 FQNEAQ (reference sequence). The CDR3 is 12 residues long.

The chain couples TRBV20-1 to TRBJ2-2; no definite D call. V was cut by 2 bases and J by 6 bases, with 10 bases left in between. The germline gives CDR1 DFQATT, CDR2 SNEGSKA (reference sequence). The CDR3 extends over 13 amino acids. Written as DNA, the CDR3 is TGCAGTGCTAGATCCCAGCTTCCCGGGGAGCTGTTTTTT. This encodes CSARSQLPGELFF.

CDR3 residues: CASSQEVGWGRETQYF. In nucleotides, the CDR3 is TGTGCCAGCAGCCAAGAAGTGGGTTGGGGGCGGGAGACCCAGTACTTC. The chain uses TRBV4-2 and TRBJ2-5; perhaps TRBD1 as D (6 bases). The CDR3 loop spans 16 amino acids. Germline loops: CDR1 LGHNA, CDR2 YNFKEQ. The V end was cut by 0 bases, the J end by 5 bases, with 16 bases between.